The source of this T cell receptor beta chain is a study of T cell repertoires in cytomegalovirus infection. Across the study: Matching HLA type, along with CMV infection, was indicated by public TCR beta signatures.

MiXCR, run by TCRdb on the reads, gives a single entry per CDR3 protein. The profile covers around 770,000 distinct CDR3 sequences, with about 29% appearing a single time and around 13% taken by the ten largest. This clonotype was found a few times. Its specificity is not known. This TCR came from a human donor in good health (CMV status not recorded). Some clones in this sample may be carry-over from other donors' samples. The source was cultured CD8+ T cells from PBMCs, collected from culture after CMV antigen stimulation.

This CDR3 reads CASSQTDAYEQYF. The CDR3 DNA is TGCGCCAGTAGTCAGACAGATGCCTACGAGCAGTACTTC. The chain carries TRBV4-1 and TRBJ2-7; maybe TRBD1 (5 bases). This CDR3 is built from 13 residues. CDR1 and CDR2 from the germline V gene are MGHRA and YSYEKL. The V gene lost 9 bases and the J gene lost 2 bases, with 14 bases spanning the gap.